This is a list of T cell receptor beta chains from one sample in a study of monozygotic twins with inflammatory bowel disease. TCRdb re-called the 5' RACE reads and gives one entry per CDR3 protein, without DNA. The sample data list roughly 170,000 distinct CDR3 sequences. Sequencing input: blood. The source is a human donor with ulcerative colitis or Crohn's disease, or a healthy co-twin of an affected twin (not recorded which). Each CDR3 is given with its conserved first and last residue.

v_gene	j_gene	CDR3aa
TRBV27	TRBJ2-1	CASSAWTSGRNNEQFF
TRBV29-1	TRBJ1-1	CSVGPRPTEAFF
TRBV2	TRBJ1-1	CASSGSPGQGVRGTEAFF
TRBV6-5	TRBJ1-2	CASSTGGYGYTF
TRBV29-1	TRBJ2-3	CSVESGRLSDTQYF
TRBV29-1	TRBJ1-3	CSVEDLTAGNTIYF
TRBV5-5	TRBJ1-2	CASSLRGAEAYGYTF
TRBV5-1	TRBJ2-7	CASSLGPHYEQYF
TRBV30	TRBJ1-6	CAWSGGYNSPLHF
TRBV7-2	TRBJ1-1	CASSSVGVEAFF
TRBV3-1	TRBJ2-6	CASSPLPPLGSGANVLTF
TRBV7-3	TRBJ2-3	CASSFSLSRGLDTQYF
TRBV7-2	TRBJ2-5	CASSLTRTQAETQYF
TRBV7-8	TRBJ2-5	CASSPWTGPGETQYF
TRBV5-4	TRBJ1-1	CASSSKGAITEAIF
TRBV11-1	TRBJ2-1	CASSQDGLAGGLNEQFF
TRBV7-6	TRBJ1-5	CASSLGGIQPQHF
TRBV12-3/TRBV12-4	TRBJ1-2	CASSQQGGYTF
TRBV15	TRBJ2-3	CATQMEKRSLTDTQYF
TRBV3-1	TRBJ2-2	CASSRGVGGELFF
TRBV27	TRBJ2-5	CASSRPGRAETQYF
TRBV5-6	TRBJ2-7	CASSSLKNEQYF
TRBV10-3	TRBJ1-1	CAISDPTGPNTEAFF
TRBV7-9	TRBJ2-2	CASSLGQGAGELFF
TRBV20-1	TRBJ2-1	CSAPRLANYNEQFF
TRBV5-4	TRBJ2-1	CASSLGKGLQGGTQFF
TRBV12-3/TRBV12-4	TRBJ2-5	CASTLRDSRQETQYF
TRBV20-1	TRBJ2-1	CSASRFGPDNEQFF
TRBV4-3	TRBJ2-7	CASSEGTSGSYEQYF
TRBV29-1	TRBJ2-7	CSVEDRLSGRASEQCF
TRBV7-2	TRBJ2-5	CASSSAHDRVDETQYF
TRBV24-1	TRBJ2-1	CATSVLGREQFF
TRBV28	TRBJ1-3	CASSPGAIYSGNTIYF
TRBV2	TRBJ1-6	CASSEGTGGVGSPLHF
TRBV5-1	TRBJ2-3	CASTIAGDRTDTQYF
TRBV9	TRBJ1-4	CASSVTPEQSNEKLFF
TRBV5-1	TRBJ2-1	CASSPRGSGGHQSGNEQFF